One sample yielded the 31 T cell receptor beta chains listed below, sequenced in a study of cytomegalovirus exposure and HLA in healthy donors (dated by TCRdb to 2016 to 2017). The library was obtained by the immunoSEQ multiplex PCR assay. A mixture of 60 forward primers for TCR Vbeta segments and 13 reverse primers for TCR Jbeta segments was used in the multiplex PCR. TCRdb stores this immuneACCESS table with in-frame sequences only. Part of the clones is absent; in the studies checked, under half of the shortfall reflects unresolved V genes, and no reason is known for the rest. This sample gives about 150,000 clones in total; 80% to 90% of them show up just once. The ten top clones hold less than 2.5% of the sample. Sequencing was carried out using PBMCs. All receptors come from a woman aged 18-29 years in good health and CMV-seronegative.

The CDR3 loop is CASSLSRKTSGVQGGETQYF. Here the CDR3 DNA reads TGCGCCAGCAGTCTTAGTCGTAAGACTAGCGGGGTTCAGGGGGGAGAGACCCAGTACTTC. The J gene is TRBJ2-5, the V gene TRBV5-1; 11 nucleotides line up with TRBD2. CDR1 and CDR2 (germline): SGHRS, YFSETQ. The CDR3 runs to 20 residues. V shed 5 bases, J shed 4 bases, and the junction held 22 bases outside the gene matches.

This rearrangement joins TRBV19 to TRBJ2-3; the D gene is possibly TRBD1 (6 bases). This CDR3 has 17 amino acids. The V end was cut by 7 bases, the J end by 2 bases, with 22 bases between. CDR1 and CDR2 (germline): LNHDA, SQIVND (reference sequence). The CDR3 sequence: CASTTRQDLGFTDTQYF. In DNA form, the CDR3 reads TGTGCCAGTACCACGCGACAGGATTTGGGGTTCACAGATACGCAGTATTTT.

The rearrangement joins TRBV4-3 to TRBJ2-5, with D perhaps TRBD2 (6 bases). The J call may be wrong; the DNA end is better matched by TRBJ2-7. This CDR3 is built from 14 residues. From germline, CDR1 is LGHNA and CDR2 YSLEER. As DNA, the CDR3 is TGCGCCAGCAGCCCGGGGGATCGGCCCTACGAGCAGTACTTC. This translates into CASSPGDRPYEQYF.

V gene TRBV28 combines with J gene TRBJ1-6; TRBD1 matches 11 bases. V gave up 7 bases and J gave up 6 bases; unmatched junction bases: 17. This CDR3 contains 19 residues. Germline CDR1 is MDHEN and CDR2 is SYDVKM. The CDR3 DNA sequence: TGTGCCAGCAAGGGGCCGGGACAGGGGGTAAAGGGTGCTAATTCACCCCTCCACTTT. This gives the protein CASKGPGQGVKGANSPLHF.

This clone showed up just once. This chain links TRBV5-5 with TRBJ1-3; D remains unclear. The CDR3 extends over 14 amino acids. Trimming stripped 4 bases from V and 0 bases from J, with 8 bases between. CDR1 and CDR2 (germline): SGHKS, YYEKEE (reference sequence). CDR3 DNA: TGTGCCAGCAGCACGGAGAGCTCTGGAAACACCATATATTTT. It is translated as CASSTESSGNTIYF.

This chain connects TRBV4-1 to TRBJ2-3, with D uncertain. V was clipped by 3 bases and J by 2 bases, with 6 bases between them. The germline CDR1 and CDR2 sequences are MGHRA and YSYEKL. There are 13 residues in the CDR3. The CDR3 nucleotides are TGCGCCAGCAGCCAGAGGTACACAGATACGCAGTATTTT. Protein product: CASSQRYTDTQYF.

The CDR3 reads CASSPLGLGTDTQYF. For the CDR3, the DNA is TGTGCCAGCAGCCCCCTGGGACTGGGCACAGATACGCAGTATTTT. The chain joins TRBV5-8 to TRBJ2-3, with TRBD2 as a possible D gene (6 bases). Germline V CDR1 and CDR2: SGHTS, YDEGEE. The CDR3 is 15 residues long. Trimming shortened V by 4 bases and J by 1 base, and 13 bases separated the two germline ends.

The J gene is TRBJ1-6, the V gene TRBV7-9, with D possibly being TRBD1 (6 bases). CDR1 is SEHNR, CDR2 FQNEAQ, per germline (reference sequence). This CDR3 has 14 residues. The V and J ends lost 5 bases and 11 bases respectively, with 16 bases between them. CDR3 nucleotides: TGTGCCAGCAGCGTCGGACAGACTATCGCACCCCTCCACTTT. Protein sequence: CASSVGQTIAPLHF.

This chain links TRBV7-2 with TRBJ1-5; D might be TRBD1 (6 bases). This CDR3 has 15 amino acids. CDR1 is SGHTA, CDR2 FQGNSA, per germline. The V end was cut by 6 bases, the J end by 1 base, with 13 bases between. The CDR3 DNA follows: TGTGCCAGCAGAAGAACAGGGAAGAGCAATCAGCCCCAGCATTTT. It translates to CASRRTGKSNQPQHF.

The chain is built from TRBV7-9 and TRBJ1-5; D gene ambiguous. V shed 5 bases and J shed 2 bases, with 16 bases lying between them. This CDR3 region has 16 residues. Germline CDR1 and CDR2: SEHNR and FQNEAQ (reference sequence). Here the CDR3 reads CASSAFGIEGNQPQHF. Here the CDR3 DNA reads TGTGCCAGCAGCGCGTTCGGGATTGAAGGCAATCAGCCCCAGCATTTT.

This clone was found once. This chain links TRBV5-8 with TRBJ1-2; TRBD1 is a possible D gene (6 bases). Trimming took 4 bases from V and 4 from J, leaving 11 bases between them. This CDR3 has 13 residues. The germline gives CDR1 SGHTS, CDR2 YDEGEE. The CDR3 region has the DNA TGTGCCAGCAGCCCACAGGGCGGCTATGGCTACACCTTC. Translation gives CASSPQGGYGYTF.

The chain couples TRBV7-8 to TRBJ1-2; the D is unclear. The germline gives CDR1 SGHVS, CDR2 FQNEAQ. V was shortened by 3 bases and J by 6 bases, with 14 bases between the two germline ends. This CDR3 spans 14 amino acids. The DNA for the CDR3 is TGTGCCAGCAGCTTGAGGGAGTTCCACGATGGCTACACCTTC. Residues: CASSLREFHDGYTF.

The CDR3 region is CASSDAWGGYSPLHF. CDR3 nucleotides: TGTGCCAGCAGTGACGCCTGGGGGGGTTATTCACCCCTCCACTTT. The rearrangement links TRBV2 to TRBJ1-6, with D possibly being TRBD1 (5 bases). The CDR3 extends over 15 amino acids. Between the trimmed V and J ends, which lost 3 bases and 8 bases, there was a span of 14 bases. In germline, CDR1 is SNHLY, CDR2 FYNNEI.

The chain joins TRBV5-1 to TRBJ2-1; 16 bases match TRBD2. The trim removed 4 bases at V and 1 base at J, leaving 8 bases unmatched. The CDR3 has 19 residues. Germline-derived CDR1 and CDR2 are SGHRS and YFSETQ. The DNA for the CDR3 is TGCGCCAGCAGCGGAATGGGACTAGCGGGGGGGCGGTCCTACAATGAGCAGTTCTTC. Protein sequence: CASSGMGLAGGRSYNEQFF.

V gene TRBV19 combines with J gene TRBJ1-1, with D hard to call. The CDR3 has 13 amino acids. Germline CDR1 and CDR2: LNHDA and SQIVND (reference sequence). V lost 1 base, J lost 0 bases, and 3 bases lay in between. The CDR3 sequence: CASSIGVNTEAFF. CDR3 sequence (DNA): TGTGCCAGTAGTATAGGCGTGAACACTGAAGCTTTCTTT.

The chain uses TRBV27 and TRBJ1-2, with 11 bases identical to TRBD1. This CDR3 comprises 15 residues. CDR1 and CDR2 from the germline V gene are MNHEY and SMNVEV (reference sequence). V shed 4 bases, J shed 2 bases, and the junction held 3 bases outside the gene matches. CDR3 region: CASSYRTGGNYGYTF. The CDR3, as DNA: TGTGCCAGCAGTTACCGGACAGGGGGCAACTATGGCTACACCTTC.

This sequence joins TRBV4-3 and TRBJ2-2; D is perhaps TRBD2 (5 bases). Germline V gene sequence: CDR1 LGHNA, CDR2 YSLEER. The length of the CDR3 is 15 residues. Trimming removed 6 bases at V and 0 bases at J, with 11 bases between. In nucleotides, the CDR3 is TGCGCCAGCAGAAAAGGGAGCCCGAACACCGGGGAGCTGTTTTTT. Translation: CASRKGSPNTGELFF.

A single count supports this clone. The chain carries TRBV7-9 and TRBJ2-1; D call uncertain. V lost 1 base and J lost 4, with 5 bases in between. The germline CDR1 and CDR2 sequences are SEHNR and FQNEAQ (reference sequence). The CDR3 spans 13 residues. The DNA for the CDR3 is TGTGCCAGCAGCTTAGAAGCTTACAATGAGCAGTTCTTC. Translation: CASSLEAYNEQFF.

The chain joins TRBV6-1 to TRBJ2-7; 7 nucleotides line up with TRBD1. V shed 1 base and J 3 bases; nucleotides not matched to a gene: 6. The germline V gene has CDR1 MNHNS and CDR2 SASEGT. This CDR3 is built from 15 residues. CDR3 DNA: TGTGCCAGCAGTGAAGGTCCGACAGGGAACTACGAGCAGTACTTC. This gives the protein CASSEGPTGNYEQYF.

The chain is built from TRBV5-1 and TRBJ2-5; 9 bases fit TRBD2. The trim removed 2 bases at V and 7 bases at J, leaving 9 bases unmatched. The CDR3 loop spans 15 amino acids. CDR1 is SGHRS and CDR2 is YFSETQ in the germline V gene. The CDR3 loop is CASSLSTSGQRTQYF. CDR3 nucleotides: TGCGCCAGCAGCTTAAGCACTAGCGGGCAGAGGACCCAGTACTTC.

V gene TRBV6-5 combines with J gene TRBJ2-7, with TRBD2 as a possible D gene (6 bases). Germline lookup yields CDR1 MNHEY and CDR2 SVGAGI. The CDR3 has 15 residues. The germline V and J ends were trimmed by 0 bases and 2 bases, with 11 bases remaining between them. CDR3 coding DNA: TGTGCCAGCAGTTACTCGGGGCGGGATCCCTACGAGCAGTACTTC. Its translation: CASSYSGRDPYEQYF.

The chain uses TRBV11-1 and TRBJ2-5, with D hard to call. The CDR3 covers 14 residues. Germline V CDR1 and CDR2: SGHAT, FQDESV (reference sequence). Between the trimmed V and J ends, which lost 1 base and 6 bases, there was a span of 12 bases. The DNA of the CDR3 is TGTGCCAGCAGCTTAGTGGGCCAGGAAAAGACCCAGTACTTC. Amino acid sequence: CASSLVGQEKTQYF.

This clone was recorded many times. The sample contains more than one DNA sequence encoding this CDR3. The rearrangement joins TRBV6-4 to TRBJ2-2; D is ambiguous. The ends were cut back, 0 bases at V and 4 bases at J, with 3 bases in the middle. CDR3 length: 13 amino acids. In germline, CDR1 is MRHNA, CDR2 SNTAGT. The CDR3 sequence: CASSDSSTGELFF. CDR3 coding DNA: TGTGCCAGCAGTGACTCTAGCACCGGGGAGCTGTTTTTT.

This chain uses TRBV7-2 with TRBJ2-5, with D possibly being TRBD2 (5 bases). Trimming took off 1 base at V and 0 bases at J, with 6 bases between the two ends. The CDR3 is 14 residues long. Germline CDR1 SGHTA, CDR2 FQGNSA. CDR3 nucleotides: TGTGCCAGCAGCTTAGGGCGGGACCAAGAGACCCAGTACTTC. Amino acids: CASSLGRDQETQYF.

Here the CDR3 DNA reads TGCGCCAGCAGCTTGGCACTAGCGGGGGGGATTCAGACAGATACGCAGTATTTT. This sequence encodes CASSLALAGGIQTDTQYF. The J gene is TRBJ2-3, the V gene TRBV5-1; 13 positions agree with TRBD2. Germline-derived CDR1 and CDR2 are SGHRS and YFSETQ. Trimming cost V 0 bases and J 3 bases; bases outside gene matches: 7. This CDR3 is built from 18 residues.

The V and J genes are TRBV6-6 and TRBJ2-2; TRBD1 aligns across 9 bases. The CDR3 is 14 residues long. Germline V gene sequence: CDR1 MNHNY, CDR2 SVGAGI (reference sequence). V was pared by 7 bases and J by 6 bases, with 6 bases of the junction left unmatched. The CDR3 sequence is CASTPQGAAGELFF. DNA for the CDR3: TGTGCCAGCACGCCACAGGGGGCCGCCGGGGAGCTGTTTTTT.

CDR3 DNA: TGTGCCAGCAGTCTGGGACTAGCGAACAATGAGCAGTTCTTC. Amino acid sequence: CASSLGLANNEQFF. This chain links TRBV27 with TRBJ2-1; the match to TRBD2 covers 10 bases. Germline V gene lookup returns CDR1 MNHEY and CDR2 SMNVEV (reference sequence). The CDR3 sequence is 14 residues long. V lost 5 bases, J lost 5 bases, and 3 bases stayed unmatched.

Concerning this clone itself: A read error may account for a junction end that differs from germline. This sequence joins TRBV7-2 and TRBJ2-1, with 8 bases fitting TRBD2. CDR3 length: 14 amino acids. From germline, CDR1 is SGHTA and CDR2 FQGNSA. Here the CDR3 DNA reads TGTGCCAGCGTAGGGACTAGTCAGTGGGATGAACAGTTCTTC. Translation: CASVGTSQWDEQFF. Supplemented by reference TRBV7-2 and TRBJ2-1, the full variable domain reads GAGVSQSPSNKVTEKGKDVELRCDPISGHTALYWYRQSLGQGLEFLIYFQGNSAPDKSGLPSDRFSAERTGGSVSTLTIQRTQQEDSAVYLCASVGTSQWDEQFFGPGTRLTVL.

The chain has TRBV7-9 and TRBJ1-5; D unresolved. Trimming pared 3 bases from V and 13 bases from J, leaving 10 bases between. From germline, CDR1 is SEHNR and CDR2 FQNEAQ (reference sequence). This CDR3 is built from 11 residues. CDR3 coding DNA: TGTGCCAGCAGCTTCGGACGGGAACAGCATTTT. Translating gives CASSFGREQHF.

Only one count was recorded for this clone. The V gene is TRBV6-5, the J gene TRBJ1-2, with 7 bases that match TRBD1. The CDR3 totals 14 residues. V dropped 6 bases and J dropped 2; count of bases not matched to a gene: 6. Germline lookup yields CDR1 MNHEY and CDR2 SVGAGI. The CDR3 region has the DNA TGTGCCAGCAGGCCAGGACAGGCCAACTATGGCTACACCTTC. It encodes CASRPGQANYGYTF.

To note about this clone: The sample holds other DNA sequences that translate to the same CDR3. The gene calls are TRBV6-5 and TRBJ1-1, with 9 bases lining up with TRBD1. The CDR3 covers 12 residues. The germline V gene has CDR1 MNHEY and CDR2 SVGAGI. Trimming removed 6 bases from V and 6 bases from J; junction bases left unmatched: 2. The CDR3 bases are TGTGCCAGCAGCCGGACAGGGGCTGAAGCTTTCTTT. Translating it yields CASSRTGAEAFF.